This T cell receptor beta chain originates from a study of post-analysis software for immune sequencing data. Study findings and constraints: Elevated frequency relative to controls characterized roughly 5 TRBV segments in patients, TRBV5-6, TRBV5-1 and TRBV20-1 among them. Compared against controls, patients with multiple sclerosis displayed significantly lower normalized Chao1 diversity.

The TCR beta cDNA libraries carried unique molecular identifiers. MiXCR, applied by TCRdb to the PCR reads, yields one record per CDR3 protein. The table has around 770,000 distinct CDR3 sequences, around 42% seen once; the top ten hold just under 5%. Details on this clonotype: Antigen: not known.

The junction had 9 bases not matched to a gene; V was cut back by 5 bases and J by 3 bases. The CDR3 consists of 15 residues. Germline loops: CDR1 SEHNR, CDR2 FQNEAQ (reference sequence). The receptor comes from a girl aged 5 to 17 with multiple sclerosis. The rearrangement uses TRBV7-9 and TRBJ1-2; 7 positions agree with TRBD1. The sample taken for sequencing was blood. The CDR3 region has the DNA TGTGCCAGCAGCCCTACGGGGACAGATTACTATGGCTACACCTTC. Its translation is CASSPTGTDYYGYTF. The variable domain in full, with the rest retrieved from reference TRBV7-9 and TRBJ1-2, is DTGVSQNPRHKITKRGQNVTFRCDPISEHNRLYWYRQTLGQGPEFLTYFQNEAQLEKSRLLSDRFSAERPKGSFSTLEIQRTEQGDSAMYLCASSPTGTDYYGYTFGSGTRLTVV.